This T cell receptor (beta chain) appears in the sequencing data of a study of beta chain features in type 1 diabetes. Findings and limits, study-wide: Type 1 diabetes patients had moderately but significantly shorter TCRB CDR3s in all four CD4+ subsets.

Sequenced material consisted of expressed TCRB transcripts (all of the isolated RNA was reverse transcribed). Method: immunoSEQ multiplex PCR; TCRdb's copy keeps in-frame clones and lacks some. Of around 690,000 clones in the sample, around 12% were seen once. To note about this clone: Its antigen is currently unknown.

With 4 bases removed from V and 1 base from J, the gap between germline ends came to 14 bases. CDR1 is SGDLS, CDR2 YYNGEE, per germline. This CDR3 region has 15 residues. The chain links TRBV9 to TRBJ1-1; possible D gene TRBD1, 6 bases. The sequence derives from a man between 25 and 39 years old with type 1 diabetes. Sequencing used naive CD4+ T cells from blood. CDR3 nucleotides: TGTGCCAGCAGCCCCTACGGGGGGCAGAACACTGAAGCTTTCTTT. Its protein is CASSPYGGQNTEAFF.